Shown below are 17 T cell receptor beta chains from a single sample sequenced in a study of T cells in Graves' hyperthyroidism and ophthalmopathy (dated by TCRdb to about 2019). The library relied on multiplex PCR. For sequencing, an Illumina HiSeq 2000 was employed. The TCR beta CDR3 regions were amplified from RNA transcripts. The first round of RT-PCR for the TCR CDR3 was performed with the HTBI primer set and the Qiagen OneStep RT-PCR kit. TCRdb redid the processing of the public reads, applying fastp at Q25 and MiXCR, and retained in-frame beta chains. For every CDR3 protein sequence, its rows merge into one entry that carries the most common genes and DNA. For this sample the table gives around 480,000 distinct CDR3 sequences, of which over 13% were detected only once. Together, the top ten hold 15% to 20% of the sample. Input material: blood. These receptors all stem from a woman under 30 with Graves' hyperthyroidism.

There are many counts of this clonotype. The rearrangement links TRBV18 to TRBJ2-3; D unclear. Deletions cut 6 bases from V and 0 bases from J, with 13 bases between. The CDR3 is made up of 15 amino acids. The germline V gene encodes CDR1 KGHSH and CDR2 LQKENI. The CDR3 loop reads CASSRSRDSTDTQYF. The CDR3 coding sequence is TGTGCCAGCTCGCGTTCTAGAGATAGCACAGATACGCAGTATTTT.

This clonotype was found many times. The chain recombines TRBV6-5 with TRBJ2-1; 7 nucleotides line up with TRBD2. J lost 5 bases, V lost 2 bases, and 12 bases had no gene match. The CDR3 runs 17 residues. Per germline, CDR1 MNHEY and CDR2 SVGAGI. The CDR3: CASSYHRGSLVDNEQFF. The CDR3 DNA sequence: TGTGCCAGCAGTTACCACCGCGGGAGTCTAGTAGACAATGAGCAGTTCTTC.

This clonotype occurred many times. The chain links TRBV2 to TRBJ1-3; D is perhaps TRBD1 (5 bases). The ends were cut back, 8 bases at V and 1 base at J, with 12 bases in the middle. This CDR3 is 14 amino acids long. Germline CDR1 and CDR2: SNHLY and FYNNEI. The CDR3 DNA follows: TGTGCCAGCCGGGACCAAAGTTCTGGAAACACCATATATTTT. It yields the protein CASRDQSSGNTIYF.

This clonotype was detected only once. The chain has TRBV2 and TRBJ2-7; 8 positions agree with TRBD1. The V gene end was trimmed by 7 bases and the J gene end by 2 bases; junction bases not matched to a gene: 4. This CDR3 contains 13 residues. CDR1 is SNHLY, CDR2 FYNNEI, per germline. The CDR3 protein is CASTRDRTYEQYF. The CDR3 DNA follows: TGTGCCAGCACCAGGGACAGGACCTACGAGCAGTACTTC.

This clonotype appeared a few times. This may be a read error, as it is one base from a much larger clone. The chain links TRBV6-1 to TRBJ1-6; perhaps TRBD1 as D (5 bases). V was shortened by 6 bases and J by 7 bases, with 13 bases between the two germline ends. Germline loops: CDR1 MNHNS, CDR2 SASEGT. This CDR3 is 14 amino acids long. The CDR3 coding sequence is TGTGCCAGCAGAGCCGGGACGGCCAATTCACCCCTCCACTTT. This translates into CASRAGTANSPLHF.

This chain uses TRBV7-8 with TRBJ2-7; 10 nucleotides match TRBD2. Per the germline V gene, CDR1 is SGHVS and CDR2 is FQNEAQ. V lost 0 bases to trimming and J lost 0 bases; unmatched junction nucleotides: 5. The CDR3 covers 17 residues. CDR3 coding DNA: TGTGCCAGCAGCTTAGCGAGTAGCGGGAGGCGCTCCTACGAGCAGTACGTC. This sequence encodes CASSLASSGRRSYEQYV.

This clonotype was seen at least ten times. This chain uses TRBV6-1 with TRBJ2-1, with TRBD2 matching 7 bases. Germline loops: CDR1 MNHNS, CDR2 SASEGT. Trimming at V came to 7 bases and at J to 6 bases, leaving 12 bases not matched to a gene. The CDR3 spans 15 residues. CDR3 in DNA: TGTGCCAGCACCCCGACCGGACCGGGAGGCAATGAGCAGTTCTTC. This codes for CASTPTGPGGNEQFF.

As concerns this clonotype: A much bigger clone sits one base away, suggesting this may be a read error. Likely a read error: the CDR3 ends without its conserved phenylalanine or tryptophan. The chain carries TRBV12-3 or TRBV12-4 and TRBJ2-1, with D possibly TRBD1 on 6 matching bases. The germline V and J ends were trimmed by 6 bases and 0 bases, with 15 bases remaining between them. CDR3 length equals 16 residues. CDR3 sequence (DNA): TGTGCCAGCAGGCGAAACACAGGGAGCTCCTACAATGAGCAGTTCCTC. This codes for CASRRNTGSSYNEQFL.

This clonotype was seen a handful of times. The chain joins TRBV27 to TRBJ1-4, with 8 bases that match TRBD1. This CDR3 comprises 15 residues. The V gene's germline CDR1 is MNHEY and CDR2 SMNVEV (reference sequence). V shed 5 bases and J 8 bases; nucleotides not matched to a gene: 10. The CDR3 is CASSPVTGVGEKLFF. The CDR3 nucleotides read TGTGCCAGCAGTCCGGTGACAGGGGTGGGGGAAAAACTGTTTTTT.

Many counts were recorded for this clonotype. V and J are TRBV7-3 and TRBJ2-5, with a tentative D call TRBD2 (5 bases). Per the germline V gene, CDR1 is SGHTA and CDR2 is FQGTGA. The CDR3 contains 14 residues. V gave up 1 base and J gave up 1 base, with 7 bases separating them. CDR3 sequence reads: CASSLIAGQETQYF. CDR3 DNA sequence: TGTGCCAGCAGCTTAATCGCGGGCCAAGAGACCCAGTACTTC. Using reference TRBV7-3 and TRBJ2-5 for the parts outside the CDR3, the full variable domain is GAGVSQTPSNKVTEKGKYVELRCDPISGHTALYWYRQSLGQGPEFLIYFQGTGAADDSGLPNDRFFAVRPEGSVSTLKIQRTERGDSAVYLCASSLIAGQETQYFGPGTRLLVL.

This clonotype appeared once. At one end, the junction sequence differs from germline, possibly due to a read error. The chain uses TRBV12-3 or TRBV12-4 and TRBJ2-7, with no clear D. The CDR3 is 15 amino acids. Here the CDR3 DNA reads TGTGCCAGCAGTTTGAACCATGTACCTTCCTACGAGCGGTACTTC. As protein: CASSLNHVPSYERYF.

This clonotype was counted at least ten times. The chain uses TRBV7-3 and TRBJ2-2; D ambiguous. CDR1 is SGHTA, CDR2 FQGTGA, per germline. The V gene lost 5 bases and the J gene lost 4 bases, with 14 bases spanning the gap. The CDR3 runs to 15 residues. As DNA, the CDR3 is TGTGCCAGCAGCACCCGCGGTAGCAGCACCGGGGAGCTGTTTTTT. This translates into CASSTRGSSTGELFF.

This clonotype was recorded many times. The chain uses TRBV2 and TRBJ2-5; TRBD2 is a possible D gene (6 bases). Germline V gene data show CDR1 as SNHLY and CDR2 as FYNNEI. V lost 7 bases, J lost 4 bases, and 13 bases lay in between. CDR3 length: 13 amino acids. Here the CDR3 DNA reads TGTGCCAGCACGGGTCGGGAGAGAGAGACCCAGTACTTC. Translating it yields CASTGRERETQYF. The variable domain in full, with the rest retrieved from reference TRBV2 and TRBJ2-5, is EPEVTQTPSHQVTQMGQEVILRCVPISNHLYFYWYRQILGQKVEFLVSFYNNEISEKSEIFDDQFSVERPDGSNFTLKIRSTKLEDSAMYFCASTGRERETQYFGPGTRLLVL.

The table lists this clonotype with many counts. CDR3 nucleotide sequence: TGTGCCAGCAGTGAAAATTACAATGACTATGGCTACACCTTC. Its translation: CASSENYNDYGYTF. The rearrangement joins TRBV6-1 to TRBJ1-2, with D unclear. V lost 2 bases and J 3 bases, leaving 10 bases between the germline ends. Germline lookup yields CDR1 MNHNS and CDR2 SASEGT. This CDR3 contains 14 residues.

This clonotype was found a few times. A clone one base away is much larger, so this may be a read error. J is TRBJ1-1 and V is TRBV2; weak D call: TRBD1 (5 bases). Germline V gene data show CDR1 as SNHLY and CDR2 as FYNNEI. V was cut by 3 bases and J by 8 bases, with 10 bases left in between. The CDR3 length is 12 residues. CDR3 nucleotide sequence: TGTGCCAGCAGTGACAGGGAGACGGAAGCTTTCTTT. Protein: CASSDRETEAFF.

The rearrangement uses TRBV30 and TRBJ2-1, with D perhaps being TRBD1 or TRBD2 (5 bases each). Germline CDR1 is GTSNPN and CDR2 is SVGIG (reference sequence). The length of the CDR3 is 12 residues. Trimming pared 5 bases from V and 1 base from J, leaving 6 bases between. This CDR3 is CAWGGSYNEQFF. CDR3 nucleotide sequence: TGTGCCTGGGGGGGATCCTACAATGAGCAGTTCTTC.

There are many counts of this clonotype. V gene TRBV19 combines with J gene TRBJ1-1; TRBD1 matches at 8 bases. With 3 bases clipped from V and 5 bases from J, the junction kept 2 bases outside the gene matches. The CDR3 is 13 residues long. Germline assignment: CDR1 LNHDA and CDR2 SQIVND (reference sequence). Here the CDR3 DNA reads TGTGCCAGTAGTATCCAGGGGGCGACTGAAGCTTTCTTT. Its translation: CASSIQGATEAFF.